One and the same sample provided the 5 T cell receptor beta chains below, sequenced in a study of cytomegalovirus exposure and HLA in healthy donors. The PCR made use of 60 Vbeta and 13 Jbeta primers. The assay was immunoSEQ multiplex PCR, and TCRdb's table has in-frame clones only and misses some. The data show 130,000 to 150,000 clones, with around 84% seen just once and 2% to 2.5% held by the top ten. The specimen sequenced was PBMCs. All receptors come from a boy between 2 and 10 years old in good health and CMV-seronegative.

The V and J genes are TRBV19 and TRBJ2-1, with 7 bases identical to TRBD1. V shed 9 bases, J shed 5 bases, and the junction held 13 bases outside the gene matches. The CDR3 runs 15 residues. Germline V gene lookup returns CDR1 LNHDA and CDR2 SQIVND (reference sequence). This CDR3 reads CASASWDSENNEQFF. Here the CDR3 DNA reads TGTGCCAGCGCGTCTTGGGACAGTGAAAACAATGAGCAGTTCTTC.

The V and J genes are TRBV6-1 and TRBJ2-3, with D possibly TRBD1 on 5 matching bases. Germline values: CDR1 MNHNS, CDR2 SASEGT. The CDR3 has 15 amino acids. Trimming pared 2 bases from V and 2 bases from J, leaving 11 bases between. This CDR3 is CASSERQRLTDTQYF. The CDR3 nucleotides are TGTGCCAGCAGTGAAAGACAGAGACTCACAGATACGCAGTATTTT.

The DNA for the CDR3 is TGTGCCAGCACCGAAGGGGTTCCGAGCTCCTACGAGCAGTACTTC. Residues: CASTEGVPSSYEQYF. The gene calls are TRBV9 and TRBJ2-7, with D perhaps matching TRBD1 (5 bases). The CDR3 sequence is 15 residues long. Germline-derived CDR1 and CDR2 are SGDLS and YYNGEE. V was pared by 6 bases and J by 0 bases, with 16 bases between.

J is TRBJ2-3 and V is TRBV12-5, with a possible D match to TRBD2 (5 bases). Germline loops: CDR1 LGHNT, CDR2 FRNRAP. There are 16 residues in the CDR3. Trimming took 7 bases from V and 2 from J, leaving 19 bases between them. This chain's CDR3 is CASDPGLATHTDTQYF. The CDR3 bases are TGTGCTAGTGACCCCGGACTGGCTACCCACACAGATACGCAGTATTTT.

This clone has a single count. This chain links TRBV19 with TRBJ2-7, with 12 bases matching TRBD2. The germline V gene encodes CDR1 LNHDA and CDR2 SQIVND (reference sequence). The CDR3 has 17 residues. J gave up 2 bases and V 5 bases, and 10 bases lay outside the gene matches. The CDR3 DNA is TGTGCCAGTAGTCCGACTAGCGGGAGCTGGAGGGCCTACGAGCAGTACTTC. Translation: CASSPTSGSWRAYEQYF.